This TCR beta chain was recovered during a study of identical twins. V dropped 0 bases and J dropped 5 bases, with 14 bases sitting between them. Germline V gives CDR1 SGHKS, CDR2 YYEKEE (reference sequence). The CDR3 length is 15 residues. About this clonotype: Its specificity is not known.

TCRdb fed the 5' RACE reads into MiXCR, producing one record per CDR3 protein. The sample has hundreds of thousands of distinct CDR3 sequences; roughly 20% are singletons. Study-wide points: Models underpredicted monozygotic twin sharing of out-of-frame TCR alpha.

Separately, the same data were catalogued under a study of T cells expressing NK-cell markers. That report adds: With respect to HCMV, seven of the eight sequenced donors were seropositive, and one was seronegative. For about six donors, the dominant NKG2C+ clonotypes made up about 1.0-8% of their CD8+ T cells.

The J gene is TRBJ2-5, the V gene TRBV5-5, with D maybe TRBD1 (6 bases). The sample taken for sequencing was PBMCs. The source of this sequence is a woman aged 18 to 35 in good health. CDR3 region: CASSLEGTREETQYF. The CDR3 DNA reads as TGTGCCAGCAGCTTGGAGGGGACAAGAGAGGAGACCCAGTACTTC.